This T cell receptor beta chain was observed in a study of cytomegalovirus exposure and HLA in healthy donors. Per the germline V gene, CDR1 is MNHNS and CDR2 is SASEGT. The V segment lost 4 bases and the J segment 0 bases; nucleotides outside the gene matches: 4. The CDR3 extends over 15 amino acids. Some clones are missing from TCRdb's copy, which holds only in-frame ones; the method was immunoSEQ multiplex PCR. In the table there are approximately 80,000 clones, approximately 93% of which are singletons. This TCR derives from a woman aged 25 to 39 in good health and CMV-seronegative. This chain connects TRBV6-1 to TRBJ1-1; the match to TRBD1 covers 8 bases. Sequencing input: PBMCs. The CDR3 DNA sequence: TGTGCCAGCAGTGGCCCGGACAGGGTGAACACTGAAGCTTTCTTT. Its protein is CASSGPDRVNTEAFF.